Here is one T cell receptor beta chain with its context. Using immunoSEQ multiplex PCR, the repertoire was profiled, and TCRdb retains in-frame clones only, with some absent. The sample comprises about 250,000 clones, about 87% of which are singletons, and around 3% rests with the top ten. Two negative PCRs, clearance, or symptom resolution were required of recovered Cohort 3 donors. Germline loops: CDR1 MNHEY, CDR2 SMNVEV (reference sequence). This CDR3 comprises 15 residues. Germline trimming cut 4 bases from V and 7 bases from J; bases unmatched to any gene: 9. This sample stems from a study of blood T cell repertoires in COVID-19.

This receptor was identified in a woman in her 50s who had recovered from COVID-19. V is TRBV27 and J is TRBJ1-4, with TRBD1 matching over 7 bases. The specimen sequenced was PBMCs or T cells enriched from blood (not recorded which). CDR3 coding DNA: TGTGCCAGCAGTTCATGGGGGACAGTGGGTGAAAAACTGTTTTTT. Its protein is CASSSWGTVGEKLFF. Full variable domain (outside the CDR3, taken from reference TRBV27 and TRBJ1-4): EAQVTQNPRYLITVTGKKLTVTCSQNMNHEYMSWYRQDPGLGLRQIYYSMNVEVTDKGDVPEGYKVSRKEKRNFPLILESPSPNQTSLYFCASSSWGTVGEKLFFGSGTQLSVL.